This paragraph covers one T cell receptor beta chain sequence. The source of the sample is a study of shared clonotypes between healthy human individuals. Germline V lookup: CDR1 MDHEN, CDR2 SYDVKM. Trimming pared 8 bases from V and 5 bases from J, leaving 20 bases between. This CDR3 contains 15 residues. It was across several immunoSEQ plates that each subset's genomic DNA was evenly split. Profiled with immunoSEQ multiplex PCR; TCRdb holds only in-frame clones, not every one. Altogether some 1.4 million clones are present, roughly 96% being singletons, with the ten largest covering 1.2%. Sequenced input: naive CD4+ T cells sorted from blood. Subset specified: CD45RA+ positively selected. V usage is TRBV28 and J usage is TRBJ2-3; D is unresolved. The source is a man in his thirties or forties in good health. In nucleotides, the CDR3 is TGTGCCAGCGGAAGACGACGAAGACGCCTAGATACGCAGTATTTT. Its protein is CASGRRRRRLDTQYF.